This T cell receptor (beta chain) came from a study of blood T cell repertoires in COVID-19. For the study at large: Samples representing acute and convalescent COVID-19 were sourced from the United States, Italy and Spain. From T cells, B-cell-depleted T cells, or PBMCs came the material, which was cDNA or gDNA.

The germline V and J ends were trimmed by 4 bases and 5 bases, with 16 bases remaining between them. The CDR3 has 15 residues. Germline assignment: CDR1 SGDLS and CDR2 YYNGEE. Per the original methods: Using reference gene primer amplification, nucleated cell counts were estimated. Produced via immunoSEQ multiplex PCR; TCRdb's table is partial and in-frame only. V, J and clone size derive from that table, while D and trimming were established from the DNA sequence. The sample includes over 150,000 clones, around 80% of them seen just once. This chain joins TRBV9 and TRBJ1-5; a possible D gene is TRBD1 (6 bases). The material sequenced was peripheral blood. This receptor was taken from a human donor in a cohort sampled during active COVID-19. The CDR3 DNA reads as TGTGCCAGCAGCAAAACAGGGAATTTGGATCAGCCCCAGCATTTT. This translates into CASSKTGNLDQPQHF.